The clone carrying this TCR beta chain was counted only a few times. As yet, its antigen is unknown. Between the trimmed V and J ends, which lost 5 bases and 4 bases, there was a span of 14 bases. The germline gives CDR1 SGHVS, CDR2 FQNEAQ. CDR3 length: 14 amino acids. This sample is part of a study of shared clonotypes between healthy human individuals. Study overall: There were three CD4 naive, three CD4 memory, two CD8 naive and one CD8 memory plates per donor. Study results and limitations: It was expected that sequencing depth would affect clonotype sharing among donors. In having few donors, the study represented limited genetic and exposure-history diversity.

Clones were sequenced by immunoSEQ multiplex PCR, and TCRdb holds only the in-frame ones, with some missing. The profile shows about a million clones, about 72% of them singletons. The chain employs TRBV7-8 and TRBJ2-5; D gene unclear. Sequencing used memory CD4+ T cells from PBMCs. The sample's subset: CD45RA-negative fraction. This TCR was recovered from a young man in good health. Some clones in this sample may be carry-over from other donors' samples. The CDR3 DNA follows: TGTGCCAGCAGCCTAAGGGCGAGGACAGAGACCCAGTACTTC. It is translated as CASSLRARTETQYF. Full variable domain (remainder filled in from reference TRBV7-8 and TRBJ2-5): GAGVSQSPRYKVAKRGQDVALRCDPISGHVSLFWYQQALGQGPEFLTYFQNEAQLDKSGLPSDRFFAERPEGSVSTLKIQRTQQEDSAVYLCASSLRARTETQYFGPGTRLLVL.